Shown below are 19 T cell receptor beta chains from a single sample sequenced in a study of cytomegalovirus exposure and HLA in healthy donors (dated by TCRdb to about 2017). The protocol used for the library was the immunoSEQ multiplex PCR assay. For the multiplex PCR, a mixture combining 60 forward primers for TCR Vbeta segments and 13 reverse primers for TCR Jbeta segments was used. Imported from immuneACCESS, the table was reduced by TCRdb to in-frame sequences with V and J called. These copies leave out some clones; in studies compared against another copy, an unresolved V gene accounts for under half, and the cause of the remainder is not known. Within this sample are about 170,000 clones, with around 78% of them counted one time only. The top ten clonotypes cover approximately 2.2% of the sample. Specimen: PBMCs. The receptors were gathered from a woman aged 25-40 years in good health and CMV-seropositive.

The chain carries TRBV4-1 and TRBJ2-1; 9 bases align to TRBD1. The CDR3 consists of 15 residues. The germline CDR1 and CDR2 sequences are MGHRA and YSYEKL. The V and J ends lost 4 bases and 5 bases, in that order; junction bases with no gene match: 6. CDR3 DNA: TGCGCCAGCAGCCTCCGGGACAGGGTCCACAATGAGCAGTTCTTC. Encoded protein: CASSLRDRVHNEQFF.

The rearrangement joins TRBV7-2 to TRBJ1-3, with D unclear. The CDR3 runs to 15 residues. V lost 5 bases to trimming and J lost 0 bases, with 11 bases between them. Germline CDR1 and CDR2: SGHTA and FQGNSA. The CDR3 loop reads CASSHLLPSGNTIYF. CDR3 bases: TGTGCCAGCAGCCACCTACTACCCTCTGGAAACACCATATATTTT.

This chain joins TRBV29-1 and TRBJ2-3; D is unclear. The germline CDR1 and CDR2 sequences are SQVTM and ANQGSEA. V was cut by 4 bases and J by 1 base, with 6 bases left in between. The CDR3 is made up of 12 amino acids. CDR3 protein: CSVAPGTDTQYF. The CDR3 DNA follows: TGCAGCGTTGCCCCAGGCACAGATACGCAGTATTTT.

The sample holds a few counts of this clone. The chain combines TRBV7-7 with TRBJ2-5; tentatively, D is TRBD1 (6 bases). Germline CDR1 and CDR2: SSHAT and FNYEAQ (reference sequence). Trimming left V 5 bases short and J 4 bases short, with 20 bases between. The CDR3 runs to 16 residues. As DNA, the CDR3 is TGTGCCAGCAGCCCAACGTGGGGACAAGGGGGAGAGACCCAGTACTTC. This sequence encodes CASSPTWGQGGETQYF.

V is TRBV5-6 and J is TRBJ1-2; 7 bases are a match to TRBD1. J was trimmed by 4 bases and V by 3 bases; bases with no gene match: 9. CDR3 length: 15 amino acids. CDR1 is SGHDT, CDR2 YYEEEE, per germline. CDR3 in amino acids: CASSSRARGVYGYTF. The CDR3 DNA is TGTGCCAGCAGCTCCCGTGCCAGGGGGGTCTATGGCTACACCTTC.

This chain uses TRBV13 with TRBJ2-5, with D unresolved. The CDR3 covers 13 residues. Germline V gene data show CDR1 as PRHDT and CDR2 as FYEKMQ (reference sequence). V was shortened by 1 base and J by 9 bases, with 12 bases between the two germline ends. CDR3 in DNA: TGTGCCAGCAGCTTAGATAGTCGGGTGGCCCAGTACTTC. This gives the protein CASSLDSRVAQYF.

The chain links TRBV4-3 to TRBJ1-1, with 7 bases matching TRBD1. The germline V gene has CDR1 LGHNA and CDR2 YSLEER. V was pared by 0 bases and J by 4 bases, with 5 bases of the junction left unmatched. The CDR3 runs 15 residues. The CDR3 DNA reads TGCGCCAGCAGCCAAGAAAACAGGGGATTCACTGAAGCTTTCTTT. Translation gives CASSQENRGFTEAFF.

V and J are TRBV4-1 and TRBJ1-1; D ambiguous. V was trimmed by 1 base and J by 3 bases, leaving 9 bases between them. This CDR3 has 14 amino acids. The germline gives CDR1 MGHRA, CDR2 YSYEKL. CDR3 bases: TGCGCCAGCAGCCAAGGTGGCCCCGACACTGAAGCTTTCTTT. Residues: CASSQGGPDTEAFF.

This chain joins TRBV29-1 and TRBJ1-2; maybe TRBD1 (5 bases). The V and J ends lost 7 bases and 8 bases respectively, with 11 bases between them. The CDR3 has 10 amino acids. The V gene's germline CDR1 is SQVTM and CDR2 ANQGSEA. In DNA form, the CDR3 reads TGCAGCGGGGGGGAAGAGGGCTACACCTTC. Protein sequence: CSGGEEGYTF.

This clone was recorded a few times. The chain joins TRBV11-2 to TRBJ2-5; weak D call: TRBD2 (5 bases). V dropped 1 base and J dropped 5 bases, with 17 bases sitting between them. Germline values: CDR1 SGHAT, CDR2 FQNNGV. The CDR3 covers 16 residues. This chain's CDR3 is CASSLVPTKGIETQYF. CDR3 bases: TGTGCCAGCAGCTTAGTCCCGACTAAGGGTATTGAGACCCAGTACTTC. Using reference TRBV11-2 and TRBJ2-5 for the parts outside the CDR3, the full variable domain is EAGVAQSPRYKIIEKRQSVAFWCNPISGHATLYWYQQILGQGPKLLIQFQNNGVVDDSQLPKDRFSAERLKGVDSTLKIQPAKLEDSAVYLCASSLVPTKGIETQYFGPGTRLLVL.

The genes are TRBV6-6 and TRBJ1-5; a possible D gene is TRBD1 (5 bases). Germline CDR1 is MNHNY and CDR2 is SVGAGI (reference sequence). Deletions cut 5 bases from V and 5 bases from J, with 16 bases between. The CDR3 sequence is 15 residues long. This chain's CDR3 is CASSRNGGNDQPQHF. Here the CDR3 DNA reads TGTGCCAGCAGTCGGAACGGGGGGAACGATCAGCCCCAGCATTTT.

The chain has TRBV2 and TRBJ2-7; TRBD1 matches at 9 bases. The CDR3 extends over 15 amino acids. J lost 6 bases, V lost 7 bases, and 13 bases had no gene match. Germline-derived CDR1 and CDR2 are SNHLY and FYNNEI. The CDR3 is CASIETGTGFVEQYF. DNA of the CDR3: TGTGCCAGCATCGAGACTGGGACAGGGTTCGTCGAGCAGTACTTC. Full variable domain (missing parts from reference TRBV2 and TRBJ2-7): EPEVTQTPSHQVTQMGQEVILRCVPISNHLYFYWYRQILGQKVEFLVSFYNNEISEKSEIFDDQFSVERPDGSNFTLKIRSTKLEDSAMYFCASIETGTGFVEQYFGPGTRLTVT.

The chain links TRBV11-2 to TRBJ2-7, with D possibly TRBD2 on 6 matching bases. Germline V CDR1 and CDR2: SGHAT, FQNNGV. The CDR3 runs 12 residues. With 5 bases removed from V and 5 bases from J, the gap between germline ends came to 10 bases. CDR3 protein: CASSRDFHEQYF. CDR3 in DNA: TGTGCCAGCAGCCGGGACTTCCACGAGCAGTACTTC.

This chain links TRBV19 with TRBJ2-5; possibly TRBD2 for D (6 bases). With 0 bases removed from V and 3 bases from J, the gap between germline ends came to 11 bases. Germline V gene sequence: CDR1 LNHDA, CDR2 SQIVND (reference sequence). CDR3 length: 15 amino acids. Written as DNA, the CDR3 is TGTGCCAGTAGTATAGAAGGAGGGCGGGAAGAGACCCAGTACTTC. It codes for CASSIEGGREETQYF.

This chain connects TRBV5-1 to TRBJ1-1, with no clear D. The CDR3 is 14 residues long. Germline V lookup: CDR1 SGHRS, CDR2 YFSETQ. V lost 5 bases and J lost 5, with 16 bases in between. The CDR3 DNA sequence: TGCGCCAGCAGAATAAACTCCGGTTCTACTGAAGCTTTCTTT. Amino acid sequence: CASRINSGSTEAFF.

CDR3 residues: CAWRVFGQSNYGYTF. The DNA for the CDR3 is TGTGCCTGGAGAGTGTTCGGACAGAGTAACTATGGCTACACCTTC. This sequence joins TRBV30 and TRBJ1-2, with D tentatively TRBD1 (6 bases). CDR1 and CDR2 from the germline V gene are GTSNPN and SVGIG (reference sequence). The length of the CDR3 is 15 residues. Between the trimmed V and J ends, which lost 3 bases and 1 base, there was a span of 15 bases.

This clone occurred a few times. The chain has TRBV15 and TRBJ1-4; D may be TRBD1 (6 bases). V lost 3 bases, J lost 3 bases, and 11 bases lay in between. The CDR3 has 15 amino acids. Looked up from germline, CDR1 is LNHNV and CDR2 is YYDKDF (reference sequence). The CDR3 DNA reads as TGTGCCACCAGCAGTCAACAGGGTGCTAATGAAAAACTGTTTTTT. This sequence encodes CATSSQQGANEKLFF. Combining the CDR3 with reference TRBV15 and TRBJ1-4 gives the whole variable domain DAMVIQNPRYQVTQFGKPVTLSCSQTLNHNVMYWYQQKSSQAPKLLFHYYDKDFNNEADTPDNFQSRRPNTSFCFLDIRSPGLGDTAMYLCATSSQQGANEKLFFGSGTQLSVL.

This clone has just a few counts. This chain links TRBV9 with TRBJ1-1, with 8 bases lining up with TRBD1. In germline, CDR1 is SGDLS, CDR2 YYNGEE. J lost 1 base, V lost 4 bases, and 9 bases had no gene match. The CDR3 length is 16 residues. The CDR3 DNA reads as TGTGCCAGCAGCCCAAGGGGCAGGGGGCCGAACACTGAAGCTTTCTTT. Amino acids: CASSPRGRGPNTEAFF.

The chain employs TRBV11-2 and TRBJ1-2; 7 bases agree with TRBD1. CDR3 size: 14 residues. J gave up 1 base and V 5 bases, and 4 bases lay outside the gene matches. The germline CDR1 and CDR2 sequences are SGHAT and FQNNGV. The CDR3 coding sequence is TGTGCCAGCAGCACCCACAGGGGTAACTATGGCTACACCTTC. This encodes CASSTHRGNYGYTF.